This T cell receptor beta chain was sequenced during a study of blood T cells in healthy people across ages. General study findings and limits: Compared with aged donors, long-lived donors showed fewer expanded clones, suggesting selection. Diversity figures derived from one million T cells were judged to underestimate the true value.

Primed by a sample-barcoded 5' primer and a J-beta primer mix, a second PCR proceeded for 7 to 11 cycles. MiXCR, applied by TCRdb to the 5' RACE reads, yields one record per CDR3 protein. The table lists 780,000 or so distinct CDR3 sequences, 40% to 65% of them singletons, with approximately 40% in the top ten. CDR3 length equals 15 residues. Germline lookup yields CDR1 DFQATT and CDR2 SNEGSKA (reference sequence). This clonotype appeared a single time. Its cognate antigen is unknown. A read error may account for a junction end that differs from germline. Isolated PBMCs totaled at least 7 million in each sample.

V and J are TRBV20-1 and TRBJ2-3; perhaps TRBD1 as D (6 bases). Sequenced: blood. This sequence was found in a man aged 80 or over in good health. The DNA for the CDR3 is TGCAGTGCTAGAGATGCGACGGGGAACAGGGATACGCAGTACTTT. Its protein product is CSARDATGNRDTQYF.